The next 18 T cell receptor beta chains were all read from a single sample in a study of immune evolution from preneoplasia to lung adenocarcinoma. Profiling relied on immunoSEQ multiplex PCR, and the TCRdb table lists in-frame clones only, not all of them. The sample shows roughly 3,200 clones, about 50% of them seen only once. Sequenced input: FFPE normal lung tissue adjacent to the tumor. These TCRs come from a person aged 45 to 60 with lung adenocarcinoma.

The genes are TRBV10-3 and TRBJ2-1; D possibly matches TRBD1 or TRBD2 (5 bases each). V lost 4 bases, J lost 9 bases, and 10 bases lay in between. The germline V gene has CDR1 ENHRY and CDR2 SYGVKD. The CDR3 consists of 12 residues. The CDR3 region has the DNA TGTGCCATCAGTGCTTCAGGGAGTGAGCAGTTCTTC. It encodes CAISASGSEQFF.

The rearrangement links TRBV10-2 to TRBJ1-2; D is unclear. Trimming pared 4 bases from V and 4 bases from J, leaving 10 bases between. The V gene's germline CDR1 is WSHSY and CDR2 SAAADI. The CDR3 spans 13 residues. CDR3 sequence: CASSAGFGYGYTF. DNA for the CDR3: TGCGCCAGCAGTGCTGGGTTCGGCTATGGCTACACCTTC.

This clone was found a few times. The rearrangement uses TRBV6-4 and TRBJ2-1; D not certain. The V gene lost 4 bases and the J gene lost 5 bases, with 9 bases spanning the gap. There are 13 residues in the CDR3. CDR1 MRHNA and CDR2 SNTAGT come from the germline V gene. This chain's CDR3 is CASSAGPNNEQFF. CDR3 coding DNA: TGTGCCAGCAGTGCCGGGCCCAACAATGAGCAGTTCTTC.

This clone was recorded a few times. The chain combines TRBV7-9 with TRBJ1-1; no firm D call. CDR3 size: 12 residues. The V gene lost 9 bases and the J gene lost 0 bases, with 8 bases spanning the gap. Germline loops: CDR1 SEHNR, CDR2 FQNEAQ (reference sequence). DNA for the CDR3: TGTGCCAGTTCAAATATGAACACTGAAGCTTTCTTT. Encoded protein: CASSNMNTEAFF.

V gene TRBV11-2 combines with J gene TRBJ2-7; 7 bases match TRBD2. V trimming: 0 bases; J trimming: 7 bases; junction bases outside the gene matches: 3. Germline assignment: CDR1 SGHAT and CDR2 FQNNGV. The CDR3 consists of 13 residues. CDR3 sequence (DNA): TGTGCCAGCAGCTTAGACGGGGGGTATGAGCAGTACTTC. It is translated as CASSLDGGYEQYF. Looking up the rest from reference TRBV11-2 and TRBJ2-7 gives the full variable domain: EAGVAQSPRYKIIEKRQSVAFWCNPISGHATLYWYQQILGQGPKLLIQFQNNGVVDDSQLPKDRFSAERLKGVDSTLKIQPAKLEDSAVYLCASSLDGGYEQYFGPGTRLTVT.

The V call is TRBV7-2, the J call TRBJ2-4, with 8 bases fitting TRBD1. Germline CDR1 reads SGHTA; CDR2 reads FQGNSA. Unmatched junction bases numbered 6, after V lost 0 bases and J lost 5 bases. The CDR3 totals 16 residues. CDR3 amino acids: CASSLATGAGQNIQYF. CDR3 DNA: TGTGCCAGCAGCTTAGCGACAGGGGCTGGCCAAAACATTCAGTACTTC.

Written as DNA, the CDR3 is TGCAGCGGCAAAGACAGGGAAGACAGATCGCAGTATTTT. Amino acids: CSGKDREDRSQYF. J is TRBJ2-3 and V is TRBV29-1, with 7 positions matching TRBD1. The V gene's germline CDR1 is SQVTM and CDR2 ANQGSEA. After removal of 7 bases from V and 10 bases from J, the junction contained 14 bases not matched to a gene. This CDR3 region has 13 residues.

This clone was seen only a few times. This chain joins TRBV6-6 and TRBJ1-4; a possible D gene is TRBD1 (5 bases). The V gene's germline CDR1 is MNHNY and CDR2 SVGAGI (reference sequence). The germline V and J ends were trimmed by 5 bases and 2 bases, with 12 bases remaining between them. This CDR3 is 15 amino acids long. The CDR3 sequence: CASSLNRRTNEKLFF. The CDR3 DNA reads TGTGCCAGCAGTCTAAACAGGCGGACTAATGAAAAACTGTTTTTT.

This chain links TRBV9 with TRBJ1-6, with 8 bases lining up with TRBD1. V shed 3 bases and J 9 bases; nucleotides not matched to a gene: 8. The CDR3 is 15 residues long. Germline V gene data show CDR1 as SGDLS and CDR2 as YYNGEE. In DNA form, the CDR3 reads TGTGCCAGCAGCGCAGGACAGGGTTTTTTTTCACCCCTCCACTTT. Its protein is CASSAGQGFFSPLHF.

This clone has just a few counts. The V gene is TRBV2, the J gene TRBJ1-2, with D possibly matching TRBD1 (6 bases). V lost 6 bases and J 2 bases, leaving 16 bases between the germline ends. Germline CDR1 reads SNHLY; CDR2 reads FYNNEI. This CDR3 comprises 15 residues. CDR3 protein: CASRAAGEANYGYTF. The CDR3 DNA is TGTGCCAGCAGGGCGGCAGGGGAGGCCAACTATGGCTACACCTTC.

A few counts support this clone. V usage is TRBV4-1 and J usage is TRBJ2-1; D possibly corresponds to TRBD1 (6 bases). The germline CDR1 and CDR2 sequences are MGHRA and YSYEKL. The CDR3 loop spans 16 amino acids. V was clipped by 0 bases and J by 9 bases, with 18 bases between them. CDR3 bases: TGCGCCAGCAGCCAAGACGCACTACAGGGAATGGCTGAGCAGTTCTTC. Protein sequence: CASSQDALQGMAEQFF.

The table lists this clone with a few counts. The J gene is TRBJ1-1, the V gene TRBV29-1; the D gene is possibly TRBD1 (5 bases). Germline values: CDR1 SQVTM, CDR2 ANQGSEA. CDR3 size: 13 residues. V dropped 5 bases and J dropped 1 base, with 11 bases sitting between them. The DNA of the CDR3 is TGCAGCGTTATGACAACAGGGAACACTGAAGCTTTCTTT. As protein: CSVMTTGNTEAFF. Drawing the rest from reference TRBV29-1 and TRBJ1-1, the complete variable domain is SAVISQKPSRDICQRGTSLTIQCQVDSQVTMMFWYRQQPGQSLTLIATANQGSEATYESGFVIDKFPISRPNLTFSTLTVSNMSPEDSSIYLCSVMTTGNTEAFFGQGTRLTVV.

The chain carries TRBV7-9 and TRBJ2-3; 7 positions agree with TRBD2. Per the germline V gene, CDR1 is SEHNR and CDR2 is FQNEAQ (reference sequence). This CDR3 contains 17 residues. The junction had 6 bases not matched to a gene; V was cut back by 0 bases and J by 0 bases. CDR3 residues: CASSLAPSGVSTDTQYF. The DNA for the CDR3 is TGTGCCAGCAGCTTAGCGCCTAGCGGCGTAAGCACAGATACGCAGTATTTT.

The chain carries TRBV27 and TRBJ1-1; the D is unclear. CDR1 and CDR2 (germline): MNHEY, SMNVEV (reference sequence). Trimming took 3 bases from V and 8 from J, leaving 13 bases between them. The CDR3 has 13 amino acids. The CDR3 DNA follows: TGTGCCAGCAGTTTCGTCCCCGGGAAGGAAGCTTTCTTT. As protein: CASSFVPGKEAFF.

This clone was observed a few times. The rearrangement joins TRBV29-1 to TRBJ2-1; D ambiguous. Germline-derived CDR1 and CDR2 are SQVTM and ANQGSEA. The CDR3 is made up of 13 amino acids. V lost 7 bases and J lost 5, with 15 bases in between. DNA of the CDR3: TGCAGCGCAGAAGCAGATCTGGACAATGAGCAGTTCTTC. This codes for CSAEADLDNEQFF.

This clone occurred a few times. The J gene is TRBJ2-2, the V gene TRBV30; 10 bases line up with TRBD2. Germline CDR1 reads GTSNPN; CDR2 reads SVGIG (reference sequence). The CDR3 extends over 13 amino acids. J lost 7 bases, V lost 3 bases, and 2 bases had no gene match. In DNA, the CDR3 is TGTGCCTGGAGAGTAGCGGGAGGCGGGGAGCTGTTTTTT. It specifies CAWRVAGGGELFF. The full variable domain, with the rest looked up from reference TRBV30 and TRBJ2-2, is SQTIHQWPATLVQPVGSPLSLECTVEGTSNPNLYWYRQAAGRGLQLLFYSVGIGQISSEVPQNLSASRPQDRQFILSSKKLLLSDSGFYLCAWRVAGGGELFFGEGSRLTVL.

This clone has a handful of counts. V and J are TRBV7-3 and TRBJ1-1; D is uncertain. The CDR3 covers 13 residues. CDR1 is SGHTA, CDR2 FQGTGA, per germline. The V end was cut by 0 bases, the J end by 1 base, with 3 bases between. The CDR3 DNA reads as TGTGCCAGCAGCTTAACCAGGAACACTGAAGCTTTCTTT. This codes for CASSLTRNTEAFF.

By share, this clone counts as medium-sized. The chain recombines TRBV5-8 with TRBJ1-1; D not certain. The germline V gene encodes CDR1 SGHTS and CDR2 YDEGEE. The CDR3 loop spans 13 amino acids. Deletions cut 3 bases from V and 7 bases from J, with 13 bases between. In DNA form, the CDR3 reads TGTGCCAGCAGCTCCAATTGGGGTAGTGAAGCTTTCTTT. Translating it yields CASSSNWGSEAFF.